One and the same sample provided the 23 T cell receptor beta chains below, sequenced in a study of blood T cell repertoires in COVID-19. Generated by immunoSEQ multiplex PCR, the TCRdb table keeps only in-frame clones and is missing some. The sample includes about 80,000 clones, 60% to 85% of them seen just once. The sequenced sample consisted of peripheral blood. These receptors originate from a human donor in a cohort sampled during active COVID-19.

The chain recombines TRBV27 with TRBJ1-6; 7 positions match TRBD1. The V and J ends lost 1 base and 4 bases, in that order; junction bases with no gene match: 7. Germline V CDR1 and CDR2: MNHEY, SMNVEV (reference sequence). This CDR3 spans 17 amino acids. Written as DNA, the CDR3 is TGTGCCAGCAGTTTATTCCAGGGGGAGAGGTATAATTCACCCCTCCACTTT. It encodes CASSLFQGERYNSPLHF.

V is TRBV6-6 and J is TRBJ1-3, with 7 bases identical to TRBD1. From germline, CDR1 is MNHNY and CDR2 SVGAGI (reference sequence). V lost 7 bases to trimming and J lost 3 bases; unmatched junction nucleotides: 9. The CDR3 length is 15 residues. In DNA, the CDR3 is TGTGCCAGCACTCCTTCGGACAGGATTGGAAACACCATATATTTT. Translating it yields CASTPSDRIGNTIYF.

On this clone: It is unclear where the CDR3 begins or ends on the DNA, so no DNA is shown, and the CDR3 is as TCRdb lists it. The chain carries TRBV9 and TRBJ1-5; TRBD1, as called in the table, went unchecked against the DNA. The CDR3 contains 13 residues when both ends are counted. Germline assignment: CDR1 SGDLS and CDR2 YYNGEE. The CDR3 spells CASSVAAGTGCHF.

J is TRBJ2-7 and V is TRBV2; a weak D match, TRBD1 (6 bases). Germline CDR1 SNHLY, CDR2 FYNNEI. The CDR3 loop spans 15 amino acids. Trimming pared 3 bases from V and 5 bases from J, leaving 17 bases between. CDR3 DNA: TGTGCCAGCAGTGAGAGTACAGGGTACCCCCACGAGCAGTACTTC. As protein: CASSESTGYPHEQYF.

V is TRBV27 and J is TRBJ1-1; D might be TRBD1 (5 bases). V lost 7 bases to trimming and J lost 1 base, with 10 bases between them. Germline V gene lookup returns CDR1 MNHEY and CDR2 SMNVEV (reference sequence). There are 13 residues in the CDR3. The CDR3 region has the DNA TGTGCCAGCACCCAGGGAAGGAACACTGAAGCTTTCTTT. Amino acid sequence: CASTQGRNTEAFF.

This clone appeared once. This chain uses TRBV5-5 with TRBJ2-2; weak D call: TRBD2 (6 bases). The ends were cut back, 4 bases at V and 6 bases at J, with 22 bases in the middle. This CDR3 contains 17 residues. Germline CDR1 reads SGHKS; CDR2 reads YYEKEE (reference sequence). CDR3 nucleotides: TGTGCCAGCAGCGAGCGAATTGGGGGGAAAATCGCCGGGGAGCTGTTTTTT. This codes for CASSERIGGKIAGELFF.

This clone appeared once. The V call is TRBV2, the J call TRBJ1-5; 9 nucleotides line up with TRBD1. The J segment lost 4 bases and the V segment lost 11 bases, leaving 6 bases of the junction unmatched. Germline CDR1 and CDR2: SNHLY and FYNNEI. The CDR3 runs to 13 residues. Here the CDR3 DNA reads TGTGCCTCCTGGGGACAGGGTAATCAGCCCCAGCATTTT. Amino acids: CASWGQGNQPQHF. Variable domain in full (rest from reference TRBV2 and TRBJ1-5): EPEVTQTPSHQVTQMGQEVILRCVPISNHLYFYWYRQILGQKVEFLVSFYNNEISEKSEIFDDQFSVERPDGSNFTLKIRSTKLEDSAMYFCASWGQGNQPQHFGDGTRLSIL.

This chain uses TRBV7-2 with TRBJ1-2, with a tentative D call TRBD1 (5 bases). Trimming pared 5 bases from V and 4 bases from J, leaving 20 bases between. This CDR3 has 16 amino acids. Germline CDR1 is SGHTA and CDR2 is FQGNSA. The CDR3 loop reads CASSPQLTGGSYGYTF. CDR3 nucleotides: TGTGCCAGCAGCCCACAGCTCACGGGGGGGAGCTATGGCTACACCTTC.

V gene TRBV3-1 (or the pseudogene TRBV3-2) combines with J gene TRBJ1-3; D remains unclear. This CDR3 contains 15 residues. V was shortened by 0 bases and J by 7 bases, with 13 bases between the two germline ends. Germline CDR1 is LGHDT and CDR2 is YNNKEL (reference sequence). This chain's CDR3 is CASSQDETARNTIYF. The DNA of the CDR3 is TGTGCCAGCAGCCAAGATGAAACCGCCCGGAACACCATATATTTT.

V is TRBV5-1 and J is TRBJ2-1; 15 positions agree with TRBD2. This CDR3 is built from 17 residues. The germline CDR1 and CDR2 sequences are SGHRS and YFSETQ. V was clipped by 2 bases and J by 4 bases; unmatched bases: 4. CDR3 nucleotide sequence: TGCGCCAGCAGCTTCGGACTAGCGGGAGGGGGGTACAATGAGCAGTTCTTC. This gives the protein CASSFGLAGGGYNEQFF.

This chain connects TRBV7-2 to TRBJ2-2, with unresolved D. Trimming took off 11 bases at V and 1 base at J, with 17 bases between the two ends. The CDR3 consists of 15 residues. Germline-derived CDR1 and CDR2 are SGHTA and FQGNSA. The CDR3 nucleotides read TGTGCCGGCGGAACGAGCGCGCGGAACACCGGGGAGCTGTTTTTT. It specifies CAGGTSARNTGELFF.

The CDR3 region is CASSYSTGVSYEQYF. The DNA for the CDR3 is TGTGCCAGCAGTTACTCGACGGGGGTCTCCTACGAGCAGTACTTC. The chain links TRBV6-5 to TRBJ2-7; perhaps TRBD2 as D (6 bases). Germline values: CDR1 MNHEY, CDR2 SVGAGI. Trimming stripped 0 bases from V and 0 bases from J, with 9 bases between. CDR3 size: 15 residues.

The rearrangement joins TRBV7-9 to TRBJ1-2, with 10 bases aligning to TRBD1. From germline, CDR1 is SEHNR and CDR2 FQNEAQ (reference sequence). Germline trimming cut 1 base from V and 2 bases from J; bases unmatched to any gene: 7. The CDR3 consists of 17 residues. The chain's CDR3 is CASSLDPRQGANYGYTF. The CDR3, as DNA: TGTGCCAGCAGCTTAGACCCTAGACAGGGGGCCAACTATGGCTACACCTTC.

This clone was picked up one time. The rearrangement uses TRBV4-3 and TRBJ2-3, with 8 bases identical to TRBD2. Looked up from germline, CDR1 is LGHNA and CDR2 is YSLEER. This CDR3 region has 16 residues. Trimming took 0 bases from V and 4 from J; bases not matched to a gene: 6. The CDR3 DNA follows: TGCGCCAGCAGCCAAGATCGGTCAGCGGGAGCAGATACGCAGTATTTT. It translates to CASSQDRSAGADTQYF.

The genes are TRBV5-6 and TRBJ1-2; D unclear. This CDR3 is 11 amino acids long. V was clipped by 3 bases and J by 3 bases, with 3 bases between them. CDR1 SGHDT and CDR2 YYEEEE come from the germline V gene. CDR3 loop: CASSSDYGYTF. The CDR3 nucleotides are TGTGCCAGCAGCTCGGACTATGGCTACACCTTC. Based on the CDR3 plus reference TRBV5-6 and TRBJ1-2, the full variable domain is DAGVTQSPTHLIKTRGQQVTLRCSPKSGHDTVSWYQQALGQGPQFIFQYYEEEERQRGNFPDRFSGHQFPNYSSELNVNALLLGDSALYLCASSSDYGYTFGSGTRLTVV.

This sequence joins TRBV6-5 and TRBJ2-3; a weak D match, TRBD2 (7 bases). The V and J ends lost 0 bases and 7 bases respectively, with 17 bases between them. This CDR3 spans 16 amino acids. Germline CDR1 MNHEY, CDR2 SVGAGI. CDR3 amino acids: CASSYSLGGGTNTQYF. CDR3 nucleotide sequence: TGTGCCAGCAGTTACTCGCTAGGGGGGGGGACAAATACGCAGTATTTT.

The chain combines TRBV9 with TRBJ1-2; D ambiguous. The V gene lost 0 bases and the J gene lost 3 bases, with 9 bases spanning the gap. This CDR3 region has 14 residues. The germline V gene encodes CDR1 SGDLS and CDR2 YYNGEE. CDR3 sequence reads: CASSVGAADYGYTF. DNA of the CDR3: TGTGCCAGCAGCGTAGGGGCAGCCGACTATGGCTACACCTTC.

The rearrangement uses TRBV19 and TRBJ1-2; 8 nucleotides align to TRBD1. J lost 6 bases, V lost 3 bases, and 6 bases had no gene match. Germline CDR1 LNHDA, CDR2 SQIVND (reference sequence). The length of the CDR3 is 14 residues. The CDR3 nucleotides are TGTGCCAGTAGTATGGTCAGGGGGCCCGATGGCTACACCTTC. Encoded protein: CASSMVRGPDGYTF.

This rearrangement joins TRBV7-2 to TRBJ1-2; TRBD1 agrees at 9 bases. Germline V CDR1 and CDR2: SGHTA, FQGNSA. The CDR3 extends over 15 amino acids. The V gene end was trimmed by 5 bases and the J gene end by 8 bases; junction bases not matched to a gene: 12. The CDR3, as DNA: TGTGCCAGCAGCAAATACAGGGGGCAGAGGCTCGGCTACACCTTC. Its translation is CASSKYRGQRLGYTF.

V and J are TRBV7-8 and TRBJ1-3, with a possible D match to TRBD1 (6 bases). Looked up from germline, CDR1 is SGHVS and CDR2 is FQNEAQ. V was cut by 2 bases and J by 4 bases, with 9 bases left in between. This CDR3 region has 14 residues. The CDR3 is CASSLNREGNTIYF. The CDR3, as DNA: TGTGCCAGCAGCTTAAACAGGGAGGGAAACACCATATATTTT.

The chain couples TRBV27 to TRBJ2-1; 7 nucleotides align to TRBD2. This CDR3 spans 14 amino acids. Germline CDR1 is MNHEY and CDR2 is SMNVEV (reference sequence). Unmatched junction bases numbered 4, after V lost 6 bases and J lost 2 bases. The CDR3 coding sequence is TGTGCCAGCAGACCTAGCGGACCCTACAATGAGCAGTTCTTC. Translated: CASRPSGPYNEQFF.

The chain has TRBV6-5 and TRBJ1-1; D is perhaps TRBD1 (6 bases). The CDR3 totals 14 residues. The V gene lost 2 bases and the J gene lost 0 bases, with 7 bases spanning the gap. Germline values: CDR1 MNHEY, CDR2 SVGAGI. In nucleotides, the CDR3 is TGTGCCAGCAGTTACGGACAGATGAACACTGAAGCTTTCTTT. This encodes CASSYGQMNTEAFF.

The CDR3 nucleotides read TGTGCCAGCATCAAACTTACAGGGAGTGAGGCTTTCTTT. Translation: CASIKLTGSEAFF. The chain joins TRBV6-6 to TRBJ1-1, with a possible D match to TRBD1 (6 bases). The CDR3 runs to 13 residues. From germline, CDR1 is MNHNY and CDR2 SVGAGI (reference sequence). Trimming took off 7 bases at V and 11 bases at J, with 20 bases between the two ends.